Below, 3 T cell receptor beta chains from the same sample are listed, as sequenced in a study of T cells in Graves' hyperthyroidism and ophthalmopathy. TCR beta CDR3 sequences were amplified from RNA transcripts. When the TCR CDR3 underwent first-round RT-PCR, the HTBI primer set was used. TCRdb re-derived calls from the multiplex PCR reads in MiXCR, one entry per CDR3 protein. This sample carries 350,000 to 400,000 distinct CDR3 sequences, approximately 15% of them seen once, and the ten largest clones take 30% to 35%. Specimen: blood. These receptors were collected from a woman aged 25-40 years with Graves' hyperthyroidism.

As concerns this clonotype: This may arise from a read error, as a much more abundant clone is one base away. This rearrangement joins TRBV29-1 to TRBJ2-2, with a weak D call TRBD2 (6 bases). Germline V gene data show CDR1 as SQVTM and CDR2 as ANQGSEA. Trimming stripped 4 bases from V and 0 bases from J, with 6 bases between. The CDR3 has 13 amino acids. CDR3 sequence (DNA): TGCAGCGTTGTAGCGGCGAACACCGGGGAGCTGTTTTTT. This translates into CSVVAANTGELFF.

Many counts were recorded for this clonotype. The V call is TRBV20-1, the J call TRBJ2-5; possible D gene TRBD2, 6 bases. The CDR3 contains 15 residues. The V gene's germline CDR1 is DFQATT and CDR2 SNEGSKA (reference sequence). The V and J ends lost 3 bases and 2 bases respectively, with 16 bases between them. The DNA of the CDR3 is TGCAGTGCTAGTAGGTTAGCGGAGCTTCAAGAGACCCAGTACTTC. It is translated as CSASRLAELQETQYF.

V usage is TRBV5-1 and J usage is TRBJ2-5; D is perhaps TRBD2 (5 bases). Trimming pared 0 bases from V and 2 bases from J, leaving 14 bases between. The CDR3 consists of 16 residues. CDR1 is SGHRS and CDR2 is YFSETQ in the germline V gene. CDR3 region: CASSLARAVKQETQYF. The CDR3 DNA is TGCGCCAGCAGCTTGGCGAGGGCCGTAAAGCAAGAGACCCAGTACTTC.